This TCR beta chain was documented in a study of CD8 T cells in ankylosing spondylitis. V was shortened by 1 base and J by 3 bases, with 10 bases between the two germline ends. Per germline, CDR1 DFQATT and CDR2 SNEGSKA (reference sequence). The CDR3 runs to 13 residues. One entry per CDR3 protein, called by TCRdb with MiXCR from the 5' RACE reads. Of 200,000 to 250,000 distinct CDR3 sequences in the sample, around 24% are singletons; the top ten hold approximately 6.6%. This clonotype came up many times. This clonotype was sampled from a male donor with ankylosing spondylitis or in good health (not recorded which). V gene TRBV20-1 combines with J gene TRBJ2-7; possibly TRBD2 for D (5 bases). The specimen sequenced was blood, either unsorted or a sorted T cell fraction (not recorded which). The CDR3 spells CSARALTSYEQYF. The CDR3 nucleotides read TGCAGTGCTAGAGCCCTCACTAGCTACGAGCAGTACTTC.